A selection of T cell receptor beta chains follows, all from one sample in a study of blood T cell repertoires in COVID-19. Here immunoSEQ multiplex PCR was the method, and the copy in TCRdb shows in-frame clones only, minus some. The sample yields 65,000 to 85,000 clones, under 95% seen once. Sequenced sample: peripheral blood. All receptors come from a human donor in a cohort sampled during active COVID-19. CDR3s include the opening cysteine and the closing phenylalanine or tryptophan. D genes are given only for firm matches. Size is stated for part of the rows, as once, few or many counts, or as a class when the clone is expanded.

TRBV6-2/TRBV6-3	TRBD1	TRBJ1-5	NA	TGTGCCAGCAGTTCCGTGGACAGGGGAGGTCAGCCCCAGCATTTT	CASSSVDRGGQPQHF
TRBV4-1	TRBD1	TRBJ2-7	NA	TGCGCCAGCAGCCAAGATCGACAGGGAGCCTACGAGCAGTACTTC	CASSQDRQGAYEQYF
TRBV6-5	NA	TRBJ2-7	NA	TGTGCCAGCAGTTACGGGCCTGGACTGTACTCCTACGAGCAGTACTTC	CASSYGPGLYSYEQYF
TRBV24-1	NA	TRBJ2-2	NA	TGTGCCACCAGTGATGGGGCGGCCGGGGAGCTGTTTTTT	CATSDGAAGELFF
TRBV7-8	TRBD2	TRBJ2-5	NA	TGTGCCAGCAGCGCGGGACTAGTCCAAGAGACCCAGTACTTC	CASSAGLVQETQYF
TRBV4-3	TRBD1	TRBJ2-7	NA	TGCGCCAGCAGCCAAGACAGGGGGTCCTACGAGCAGTACTTC	CASSQDRGSYEQYF
TRBV7-6	NA	TRBJ2-3	NA	TGTGCCAGCAGCTCATCAGGGAACCCGAGCACAGATACGCAGTATTTT	CASSSSGNPSTDTQYF
TRBV6-5	NA	TRBJ2-2	NA	TGTGCCAGCAGTTACAGGGGCAGGGAGCTGTTTTTT	CASSYRGRELFF
TRBV19	NA	TRBJ2-7	NA	TGTGCCAGTACCAAGAAGGCCGGGGGGCAATCCTACGAGCAGTACTTC	CASTKKAGGQSYEQYF
TRBV7-9	NA	TRBJ1-6	NA	TGTGCCAGCAGCTCGGCCCCAGGGGCCTATAATTCACCCCTCCACTTT	CASSSAPGAYNSPLHF
TRBV27	TRBD2	TRBJ2-4	NA	TGTGCCAGCAGTCCTTCGGGACTAGCGGGGGGTTCGCGGGGCAAAAACATTCAGTACTTC	CASSPSGLAGGSRGKNIQYF
TRBV25-1	NA	TRBJ1-5	NA	TGTGCCAGCAGTGGGGCAACCTCTAGCAATCAGCCCCAGCATTTT	CASSGATSSNQPQHF
TRBV27	TRBD2	TRBJ2-3	NA	TGTGCCAGCAGTTCGGCACTAGCGGGCACAGATACGCAGTATTTT	CASSSALAGTDTQYF
TRBV13	NA	TRBJ2-7	once	TGTGCCACGGGGGAGGAGACCTACGAGCAGTACTTC	CATGEETYEQYF
TRBV9	NA	TRBJ2-5	NA	TGTGCCAGCAGCGCCCACAGCCAAGGGGACCAGTACTTC	CASSAHSQGDQYF
TRBV25-1	NA	TRBJ1-2	NA	TGTGCCAGCTCTCCCGCCGGGTCTGACGACTATGGCTACACCTTC	CASSPAGSDDYGYTF
TRBV18	NA	TRBJ1-3	NA	TGTGCCAGCTCACCGCGGGCGGGAAGCTCTGGAAACACCATATATTTT	CASSPRAGSSGNTIYF
TRBV19	NA	TRBJ1-5	few	TGTGCCAGTAGTATAGAGCACAGGGTCAGTCAGCCCCAGCATTTT	CASSIEHRVSQPQHF
TRBV4-1	TRBD1	TRBJ1-6	few	TGCGCCAGCAGCCTGGGACAGGGTTATAATTCACCCCTCCACTTT	CASSLGQGYNSPLHF
TRBV4-1	TRBD1	TRBJ1-4	NA	TGCGCCAGCGGCCGGGGGACAGGGGGCGAAAAACTGTTTTTT	CASGRGTGGEKLFF
TRBV19	TRBD2	TRBJ2-1	NA	TGTGCCAGTAGTATCCGCCGGGGACTAGCTTACAATGAGCAGTTCTTC	CASSIRRGLAYNEQFF
TRBV6-2/TRBV6-3	TRBD1	TRBJ1-1	NA	TGTGCCAGCAGTTTAGAGGGGGCCACTGAAGCTTTCTTT	CASSLEGATEAFF
TRBV6-5	NA	TRBJ1-1	NA	TGTGCCAGCAGTTACCAATATAGGAGCCACACTGAAGCTTTCTTT	CASSYQYRSHTEAFF
TRBV9	TRBD2	TRBJ2-2	once	TGTGCCAGCAGCGTAGCTTCAACTAGCGGGACCACCGGGGAGCTGTTTTTT	CASSVASTSGTTGELFF
TRBV7-8	NA	TRBJ1-1	NA	TGTGCCAGCAGCATAGCGGTCCCCCCGCGGGACGCTGAAGCTTTCTTT	CASSIAVPPRDAEAFF
TRBV6-2/TRBV6-3	NA	TRBJ2-7	NA	TGTGCCAGCAGTTACAAACAGGTTCACGAGCAGTACTTC	CASSYKQVHEQYF
TRBV6-5	TRBD1	TRBJ2-3	NA	TGTGCCAGCAGCCCCCTAGGACAGGGTGATACGCAGTATTTT	CASSPLGQGDTQYF
TRBV3-1/TRBV3-2	TRBD1	TRBJ2-2	NA	TGTGCCAGCAGCCAAGTCCGCGGACAGGGGGGAACCGGGGAGCTGTTTTTT	CASSQVRGQGGTGELFF
TRBV7-6	TRBD1	TRBJ1-1	NA	TGTGCCAGCAGCCTCGGACAGGGAGGTACGAACACTGAAGCTTTCTTT	CASSLGQGGTNTEAFF
TRBV3-1/TRBV3-2	NA	TRBJ1-2	many	TGTGCCAGCAGCCAAGGAGCGGGGGGGAACTATGGCTACACCTTC	CASSQGAGGNYGYTF
TRBV7-3	NA	TRBJ1-1	NA	TGTGCCAGCAGCATGGGAGTTCTTTCAACTGAAGCTTTCTTT	CASSMGVLSTEAFF
TRBV24-1	TRBD1	TRBJ2-2	NA	TGTGCCACCAGTGAATCAGGGGGCCCGAACACCGGGGAGCTGTTTTTT	CATSESGGPNTGELFF
TRBV11-2	TRBD1	TRBJ1-4	once	TGTGCCAGCAGCCTCAACAGGGGGCCGAATGAAAAACTGTTTTTT	CASSLNRGPNEKLFF
TRBV19	NA	TRBJ2-1	NA	TGTGCCAGTAGTATATCGTCCGTCTCCTACAATGAGCAGTTCTTC	CASSISSVSYNEQFF
TRBV3-1/TRBV3-2	NA	TRBJ2-3	NA	TGTGCCAGCGGGTTGGGGGCCCCAGATACGCAGTATTTT	CASGLGAPDTQYF
TRBV10-3	TRBD2	TRBJ2-2	NA	TGTGCCATCAGTGAATGGGGGTCGGGAGGTACCGGGGAGCTGTTTTTT	CAISEWGSGGTGELFF
TRBV4-1	TRBD1	TRBJ1-2	NA	TGCGCCAGCAGCCAAGCCGGGACAGGGGAAGGCTACACCTTC	CASSQAGTGEGYTF
TRBV27	NA	TRBJ1-1	NA	TGTGCCAGCAGTTTCTGGACGGACATGAACACTGAAGCTTTCTTT	CASSFWTDMNTEAFF
TRBV20-1	NA	TRBJ2-5	NA	TGCAGTGCTAGAGGGGGCGAGACCCAGTACTTC	CSARGGETQYF
TRBV27	NA	TRBJ2-3	NA	TGTGCCAGCAGTATTAGCGGAGCCACAGATACGCAGTATTTT	CASSISGATDTQYF